Listed here are 10 T cell receptor beta chains from one sample, sequenced in a study of blood T cell repertoires in COVID-19. Libraries were prepared by immunoSEQ multiplex PCR; TCRdb keeps only in-frame clonotypes and omits some of them. The table has some 60,000 clones, roughly 90% seen once. The specimen sequenced was peripheral blood. The receptor source for this set is a human donor in a cohort sampled during active COVID-19.

This sequence joins TRBV9 and TRBJ1-1; D perhaps matches TRBD1 (5 bases). Deletions cut 0 bases from V and 8 bases from J, with 17 bases between. This CDR3 has 15 residues. Germline lookup yields CDR1 SGDLS and CDR2 YYNGEE. CDR3 sequence: CASSVGGGEPVEAFF. The CDR3, as DNA: TGTGCCAGCAGCGTAGGGGGAGGGGAACCTGTAGAAGCTTTCTTT. Complete variable domain (other parts from reference TRBV9 and TRBJ1-1): DSGVTQTPKHLITATGQRVTLRCSPRSGDLSVYWYQQSLDQGLQFLIQYYNGEERAKGNILERFSAQQFPDLHSELNLSSLELGDSALYFCASSVGGGEPVEAFFGQGTRLTVV.

The chain's CDR3 is CASSATGFSSYNSPLHF. The CDR3 DNA sequence: TGTGCCAGCAGCGCAACAGGCTTCAGCTCCTATAATTCACCCCTCCACTTT. This sequence joins TRBV5-6 and TRBJ1-6, with D possibly TRBD1 on 5 matching bases. The V and J ends lost 4 bases and 0 bases respectively, with 14 bases between them. Germline loops: CDR1 SGHDT, CDR2 YYEEEE. The CDR3 runs 17 residues.

This clone was recorded a few times. The V and J genes are TRBV7-9 and TRBJ1-4, with D perhaps matching TRBD1 (6 bases). Trimming took 2 bases from V and 5 from J, leaving 9 bases between them. Germline V gene lookup returns CDR1 SEHNR and CDR2 FQNEAQ (reference sequence). The CDR3 consists of 14 residues. CDR3 residues: CASSLTQGNEKLFF. CDR3 DNA: TGTGCCAGCAGCTTAACCCAGGGGAATGAAAAACTGTTTTTT.

The chain employs TRBV5-1 and TRBJ2-2; D is uncertain. The germline gives CDR1 SGHRS, CDR2 YFSETQ. V lost 2 bases and J lost 1, with 9 bases in between. The CDR3 loop spans 15 amino acids. CDR3 DNA: TGCGCCAGCAGCTTCGCACAGATGAACACCGGGGAGCTGTTTTTT. Its protein product is CASSFAQMNTGELFF.

The CDR3 protein is CASSPRQGEFTEAFF. CDR3 nucleotide sequence: TGTGCCAGCAGCCCACGCCAGGGGGAATTCACTGAAGCTTTCTTT. The chain has TRBV9 and TRBJ1-1; 7 bases are shared with TRBD1. V shed 4 bases and J 4 bases; nucleotides not matched to a gene: 10. The germline gives CDR1 SGDLS, CDR2 YYNGEE. This CDR3 contains 15 residues.

This chain links TRBV3-1 (or the pseudogene TRBV3-2) with TRBJ2-1; TRBD2 is a possible D gene (6 bases). Germline V lookup: CDR1 LGHDT, CDR2 YNNKEL (reference sequence). V was pared by 3 bases and J by 0 bases, with 9 bases between. The CDR3 has 15 amino acids. As DNA, the CDR3 is TGTGCCAGCAGCCACCGGGGACTCTCCTACAATGAGCAGTTCTTC. The encoded protein is CASSHRGLSYNEQFF.

The chain couples TRBV5-1 to TRBJ1-2, with D perhaps TRBD1 (5 bases). CDR1 SGHRS and CDR2 YFSETQ come from the germline V gene. V was shortened by 0 bases and J by 3 bases, with 12 bases between the two germline ends. This CDR3 contains 15 residues. CDR3 loop: CASSLAVWGDYGYTF. CDR3 bases: TGCGCCAGCAGCTTGGCCGTTTGGGGGGACTATGGCTACACCTTC.

The chain employs TRBV6-4 and TRBJ2-3; unclear D gene. CDR1 is MRHNA and CDR2 is SNTAGT in the germline V gene. With 5 bases removed from V and 2 bases from J, the gap between germline ends came to 17 bases. The CDR3 runs to 16 residues. CDR3 sequence: CASSPSAGQNTDTQYF. The CDR3 DNA follows: TGTGCCAGCAGTCCCTCGGCAGGCCAAAACACAGATACGCAGTATTTT.

This clone was seen more than once but under ten times. The gene calls are TRBV5-1 and TRBJ2-2, with 7 positions matching TRBD1. The V gene's germline CDR1 is SGHRS and CDR2 YFSETQ. The CDR3 spans 15 residues. The trim removed 4 bases at V and 3 bases at J, leaving 6 bases unmatched. DNA of the CDR3: TGCGCCAGCAGCCGAACAGGGGTGTACACCGGGGAGCTGTTTTTT. It specifies CASSRTGVYTGELFF.

V is TRBV4-1 and J is TRBJ2-7, with TRBD2 as a possible D gene (5 bases). CDR1 is MGHRA and CDR2 is YSYEKL in the germline V gene. This CDR3 spans 15 amino acids. Trimming stripped 0 bases from V and 4 bases from J, with 13 bases between. The CDR3 is CASSQDEKGSYEQYF. CDR3 coding DNA: TGCGCCAGCAGCCAAGATGAAAAAGGGAGTTACGAGCAGTACTTC.